The 7 T cell receptor beta chains reported below all come from one sample, sequenced in a study of T-cell reconstitution after alpha-beta-depleted transplantation in children. A library of TCRbeta sequences, prepared with unique molecular identifiers, was generated. TCRdb called the PCR reads again in MiXCR, with one record for every CDR3 protein. The table records about 360,000 distinct CDR3 sequences, about 14% of them present only once. Sequenced material: PBMCs, taken from the stem cell graft. Every receptor here comes from a human donor who donated a stem cell graft to a child with Fanconi anemia.

The chain uses TRBV20-1 and TRBJ1-5; D is ambiguous. V shed 5 bases and J shed 6 bases, with 20 bases lying between them. The length of the CDR3 is 15 residues. Germline CDR1 DFQATT, CDR2 SNEGSKA (reference sequence). CDR3 nucleotide sequence: TGCAGTGCTCCCTCCCCGTCGGGGTTTGGTCAGCCCCAGCATTTT. Protein product: CSAPSPSGFGQPQHF.

This clonotype appeared many times. The chain links TRBV19 to TRBJ2-3; D is undetermined. Germline V CDR1 and CDR2: LNHDA, SQIVND (reference sequence). The CDR3 is 17 residues long. V was cut by 5 bases and J by 0 bases, with 18 bases left in between. The CDR3 nucleotides read TGTGCCAGTAGTCTGGGAAGTCTCCTCGTCAGCACAGATACGCAGTATTTT. Residues: CASSLGSLLVSTDTQYF.

This clonotype was observed a few times. This rearrangement joins TRBV4-2 to TRBJ1-2; tentatively, D is TRBD1 (6 bases). CDR3 size: 14 residues. The V gene's germline CDR1 is LGHNA and CDR2 YNFKEQ. V was shortened by 1 base and J by 4 bases, with 10 bases between the two germline ends. The CDR3 region is CASSQVDRTYGYTF. The CDR3 region has the DNA TGTGCCAGCAGCCAAGTAGACAGGACCTATGGCTACACCTTC.

This clonotype occurred many times. The chain joins TRBV7-9 to TRBJ2-1; the D gene is possibly TRBD2 (5 bases). CDR3 length equals 14 residues. CDR1 is SEHNR, CDR2 FQNEAQ, per germline (reference sequence). Trimming shortened V by 0 bases and J by 8 bases, and 11 bases separated the two germline ends. In nucleotides, the CDR3 is TGTGCCAGCAGCTTAGCGTCTAGCATAGATGAGCAGTTCTTC. Residues: CASSLASSIDEQFF.

This clonotype was seen ten or more times. V usage is TRBV6-5 and J usage is TRBJ2-2; D unresolved. Per germline, CDR1 MNHEY and CDR2 SVGAGI. V was trimmed by 6 bases and J by 5 bases, leaving 16 bases between them. The CDR3 contains 15 residues. In DNA, the CDR3 is TGTGCCAGCAGCCGCCTGGTTGGTTATACCGGGGAGCTGTTTTTT. Translating gives CASSRLVGYTGELFF.

The chain links TRBV4-2 to TRBJ2-3; D is unclear. Trimming removed 3 bases from V and 4 bases from J, with 8 bases in between. CDR1 LGHNA and CDR2 YNFKEQ come from the germline V gene. The CDR3 sequence is 13 residues long. CDR3 protein: CASSQAPPDTQYF. The CDR3, as DNA: TGTGCCAGCAGCCAGGCCCCCCCAGATACGCAGTATTTT.

This clonotype was seen a handful of times. The rearrangement links TRBV28 to TRBJ2-7, with D possibly being TRBD1 (6 bases). V shed 6 bases and J shed 0 bases, with 18 bases lying between them. The V gene's germline CDR1 is MDHEN and CDR2 SYDVKM. This CDR3 has 16 amino acids. The CDR3 DNA reads TGTGCCAGCAGCTCAGGGGTAATTTCCCTCTCCTACGAGCAGTACTTC. As protein: CASSSGVISLSYEQYF.